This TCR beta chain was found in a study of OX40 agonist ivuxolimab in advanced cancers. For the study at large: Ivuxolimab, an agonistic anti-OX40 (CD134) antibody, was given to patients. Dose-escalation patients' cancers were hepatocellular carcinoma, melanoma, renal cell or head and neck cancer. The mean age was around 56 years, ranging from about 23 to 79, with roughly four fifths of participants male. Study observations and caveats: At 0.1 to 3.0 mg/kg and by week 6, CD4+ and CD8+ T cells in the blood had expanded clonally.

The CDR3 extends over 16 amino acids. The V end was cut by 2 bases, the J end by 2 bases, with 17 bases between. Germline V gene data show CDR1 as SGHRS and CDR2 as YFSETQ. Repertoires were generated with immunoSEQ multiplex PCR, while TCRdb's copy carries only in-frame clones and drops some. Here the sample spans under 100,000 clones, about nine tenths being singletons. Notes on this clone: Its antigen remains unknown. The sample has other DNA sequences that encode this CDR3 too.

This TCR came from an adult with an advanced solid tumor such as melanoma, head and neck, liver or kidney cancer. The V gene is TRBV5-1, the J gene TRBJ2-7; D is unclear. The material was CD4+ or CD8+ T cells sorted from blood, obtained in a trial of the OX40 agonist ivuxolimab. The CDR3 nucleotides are TGCGCCAGCAGCTTATCGTCGACCGCGAACACCTACGAGCAGTACTTC. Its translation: CASSLSSTANTYEQYF.